This entry describes one T cell receptor (beta chain). This sample is drawn from a study of glioma-infiltrating T cells after dendritic cell vaccination. CDR3 length equals 13 residues. The V end lost 6 bases, the J end lost 0 bases, and 11 bases lay between the germline ends. Germline assignment: CDR1 SQVTM and CDR2 ANQGSEA. Assay used: immunoSEQ multiplex PCR; TCRdb lists only in-frame clones, some missing. The profile shows roughly 70,000 clones, 82% of them singletons. Sequenced material: blood, taken before dendritic cell vaccination. The TCR comes from a human donor with glioblastoma. The genes are TRBV29-1 and TRBJ1-1; D unclear. CDR3 DNA sequence: TGCAGCGTCGCCAGAGACATGAACACTGAAGCTTTCTTT. This codes for CSVARDMNTEAFF.